By proportion, the clone carrying this TCR beta chain is medium-sized. Its antigen is still unknown. The data derive from a study of T-cell memory formation after mild COVID-19. Whole-study results and caveats: Clonal second-wave expansions that peaked on day 37 had unconfirmed SARS-CoV-2 specificity. Contracting CD4+ clones lay largely in CM and EM, with CD8+ ones residing in EMRA. Some SARS-CoV-2-responding clones were already detected in memory before infection.

This CDR3 has 15 amino acids. Germline loops: CDR1 SGDLS, CDR2 YYNGEE. The ends were cut back, 3 bases at V and 4 bases at J, with 16 bases in the middle. Each CDR3 protein is one row after TCRdb ran MiXCR on the 5' RACE reads. The table records about 27,000 distinct CDR3 sequences, roughly 7% of them present only once. Material: PBMCs or a T cell subset sorted from them (not recorded which). The chain combines TRBV9 with TRBJ2-5; no reliable D call. This sequence originates from an adult woman who had mild COVID-19 (a few samples of this study predate the infection). Cell type and time point are not known. Here the CDR3 DNA reads TGTGCCAGCAGCGCCTTTTTCGGCGTCCTAGAGACCCAGTACTTC. It translates to CASSAFFGVLETQYF.